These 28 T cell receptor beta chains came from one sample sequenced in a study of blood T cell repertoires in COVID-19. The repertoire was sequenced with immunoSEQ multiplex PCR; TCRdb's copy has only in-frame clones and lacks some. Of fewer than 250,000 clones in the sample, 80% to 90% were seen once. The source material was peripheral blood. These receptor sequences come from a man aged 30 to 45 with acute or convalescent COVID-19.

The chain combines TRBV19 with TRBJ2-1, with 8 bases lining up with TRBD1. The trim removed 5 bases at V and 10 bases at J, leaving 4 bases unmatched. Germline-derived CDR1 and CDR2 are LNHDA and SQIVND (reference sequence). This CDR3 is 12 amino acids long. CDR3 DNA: TGTGCCAGTAGTCAAACAGGGGGGGAGCAGTTCTTC. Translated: CASSQTGGEQFF.

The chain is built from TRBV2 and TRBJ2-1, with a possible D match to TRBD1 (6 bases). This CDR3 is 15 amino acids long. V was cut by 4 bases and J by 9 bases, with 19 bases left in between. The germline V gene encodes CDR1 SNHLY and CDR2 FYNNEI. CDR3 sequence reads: CASSGRSGRGGEQFF. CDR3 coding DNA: TGTGCCAGCAGTGGTCGCTCGGGGCGAGGGGGTGAGCAGTTCTTC.

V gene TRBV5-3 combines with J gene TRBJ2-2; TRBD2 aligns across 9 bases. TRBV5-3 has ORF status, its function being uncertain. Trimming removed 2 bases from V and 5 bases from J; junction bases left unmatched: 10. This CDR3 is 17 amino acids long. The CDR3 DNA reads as TGTGCCAGAAGCTTCGGTAGCGGGGGAGGTGGTACCGGGGAGCTGTTTTTT. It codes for CARSFGSGGGGTGELFF.

The CDR3 protein is CASSMGQGNGYTF. The CDR3 DNA reads TGTGCCAGCAGCATGGGACAGGGTAATGGCTACACCTTC. The rearrangement uses TRBV6-5 and TRBJ1-2; TRBD1 matches 9 bases. This CDR3 region has 13 residues. CDR1 is MNHEY, CDR2 SVGAGI, per germline. V lost 6 bases and J lost 6; bases outside the gene matches: 5.

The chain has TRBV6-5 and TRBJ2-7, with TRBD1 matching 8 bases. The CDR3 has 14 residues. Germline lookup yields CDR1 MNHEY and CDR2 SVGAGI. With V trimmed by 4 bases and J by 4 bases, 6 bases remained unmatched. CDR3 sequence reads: CASSSRTGTYEQYF. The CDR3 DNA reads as TGTGCCAGCAGTTCCCGGACAGGGACTTACGAGCAGTACTTC.

This CDR3 reads CASRTGGVGYTF. In DNA, the CDR3 is TGTGCCAGCAGGACAGGGGGCGTTGGCTACACCTTC. The chain is built from TRBV12-3 or TRBV12-4 and TRBJ1-2; 10 nucleotides agree with TRBD1. The CDR3 spans 12 residues. The J segment lost 7 bases and the V segment lost 6 bases, leaving 2 bases of the junction unmatched.

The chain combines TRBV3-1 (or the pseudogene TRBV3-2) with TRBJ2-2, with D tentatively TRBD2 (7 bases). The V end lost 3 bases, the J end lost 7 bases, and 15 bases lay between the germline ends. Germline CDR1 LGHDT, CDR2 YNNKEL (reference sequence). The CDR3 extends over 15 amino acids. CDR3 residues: CASSQRGGQGGELFF. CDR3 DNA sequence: TGTGCCAGCAGCCAGAGGGGGGGCCAAGGCGGGGAGCTGTTTTTT.

The CDR3 loop is CASSPEGQVNTEAFF. CDR3 nucleotides: TGTGCCAGCTCACCGGAGGGACAGGTGAACACTGAAGCTTTCTTT. This sequence joins TRBV18 and TRBJ1-1; 8 nucleotides agree with TRBD1. Trimming removed 3 bases from V and 0 bases from J; junction bases left unmatched: 3. The CDR3 sequence is 15 residues long. Germline CDR1 KGHSH, CDR2 LQKENI.

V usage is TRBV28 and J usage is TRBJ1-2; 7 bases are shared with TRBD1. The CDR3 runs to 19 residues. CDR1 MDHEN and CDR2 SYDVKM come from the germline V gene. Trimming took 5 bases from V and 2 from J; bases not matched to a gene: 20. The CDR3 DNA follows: TGTGCCAGCAGTCTAAGGGCGGGACAGAGAAAAGTAAAAAACTATGGCTACACCTTC. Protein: CASSLRAGQRKVKNYGYTF.

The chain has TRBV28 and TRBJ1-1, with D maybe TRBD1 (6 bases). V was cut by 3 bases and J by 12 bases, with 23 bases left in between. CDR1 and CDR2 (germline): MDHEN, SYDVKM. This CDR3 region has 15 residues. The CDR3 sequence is CASSLTQGSRTITFF. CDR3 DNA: TGTGCCAGCAGTTTGACGCAGGGGAGCCGAACCATAACTTTCTTT.

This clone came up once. CDR3 DNA sequence: TGTGCCAGTAGTACAGGGGCGAGCGGGGCCAACGTCCTGACTTTC. This sequence encodes CASSTGASGANVLTF. The chain combines TRBV19 with TRBJ2-6; D is possibly TRBD1 (6 bases). This CDR3 contains 15 residues. V was shortened by 4 bases and J by 4 bases, with 11 bases between the two germline ends. CDR1 and CDR2 from the germline V gene are LNHDA and SQIVND (reference sequence).

DNA for the CDR3: TGTGCCAGTAGGGGGGCAAAAGCGGGAGATCGGAATGAGCAGTTCTTC. Amino acid sequence: CASRGAKAGDRNEQFF. J is TRBJ2-1 and V is TRBV19; 8 positions match TRBD2. Per germline, CDR1 LNHDA and CDR2 SQIVND (reference sequence). J was trimmed by 7 bases and V by 6 bases; bases with no gene match: 14. The length of the CDR3 is 16 residues.

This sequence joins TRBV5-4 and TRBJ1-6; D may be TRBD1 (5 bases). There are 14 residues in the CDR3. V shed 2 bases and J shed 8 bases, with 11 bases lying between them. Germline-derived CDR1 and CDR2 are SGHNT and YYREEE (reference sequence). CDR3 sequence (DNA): TGTGCCAGCAGCTTAGACCTGACAGATTCACCCCTCCACTTT. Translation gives CASSLDLTDSPLHF.

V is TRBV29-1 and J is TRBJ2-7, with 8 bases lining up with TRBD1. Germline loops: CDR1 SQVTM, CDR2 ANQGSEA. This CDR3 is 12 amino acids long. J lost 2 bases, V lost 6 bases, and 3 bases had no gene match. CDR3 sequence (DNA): TGCAGCGTCTCGACAGGGGCCTACGAGCAGTACTTC. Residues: CSVSTGAYEQYF.

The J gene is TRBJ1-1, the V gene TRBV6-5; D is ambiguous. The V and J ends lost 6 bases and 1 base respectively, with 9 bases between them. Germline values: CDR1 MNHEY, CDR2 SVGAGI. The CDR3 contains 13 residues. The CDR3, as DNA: TGTGCCAGCAGACAGAGTACGAACACTGAAGCTTTCTTT. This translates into CASRQSTNTEAFF.

The CDR3 spells CASSLGTTYGYTF. In nucleotides, the CDR3 is TGTGCCAGCAGCTTGGGTACTACTTATGGCTACACCTTC. The gene calls are TRBV5-5 and TRBJ1-2; no reliable D call. Germline CDR1 reads SGHKS; CDR2 reads YYEKEE (reference sequence). Between the trimmed V and J ends, which lost 0 bases and 5 bases, there was a span of 8 bases. The CDR3 is made up of 13 amino acids.

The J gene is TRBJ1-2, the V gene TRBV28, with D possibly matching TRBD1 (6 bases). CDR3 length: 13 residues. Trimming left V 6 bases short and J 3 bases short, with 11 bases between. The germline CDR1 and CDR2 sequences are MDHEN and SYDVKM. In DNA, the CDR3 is TGTGCCAGCAGGGACAGCGGAGACTATGGCTACACCTTC. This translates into CASRDSGDYGYTF.

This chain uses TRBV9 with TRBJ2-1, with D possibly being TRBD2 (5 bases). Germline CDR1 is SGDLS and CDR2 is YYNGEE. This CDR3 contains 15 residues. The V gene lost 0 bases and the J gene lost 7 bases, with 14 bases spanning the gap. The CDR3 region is CASSVEGYPGNEQFF. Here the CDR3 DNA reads TGTGCCAGCAGCGTAGAAGGCTACCCGGGGAATGAGCAGTTCTTC.

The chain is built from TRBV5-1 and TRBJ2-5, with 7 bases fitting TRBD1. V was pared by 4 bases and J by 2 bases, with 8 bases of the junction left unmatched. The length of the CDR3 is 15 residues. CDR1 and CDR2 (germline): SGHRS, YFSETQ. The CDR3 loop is CASSGGRGRQETQYF. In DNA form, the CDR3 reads TGCGCCAGCAGCGGCGGTAGGGGGCGGCAAGAGACCCAGTACTTC.

CDR3 DNA: TGTGCCTGGAGTATAAACTCGGGGGGCTACACCTTC. Protein: CAWSINSGGYTF. The V and J genes are TRBV30 and TRBJ1-2, with unresolved D. This CDR3 comprises 12 residues. Germline loops: CDR1 GTSNPN, CDR2 SVGIG (reference sequence). V was pared by 2 bases and J by 8 bases, with 12 bases between.

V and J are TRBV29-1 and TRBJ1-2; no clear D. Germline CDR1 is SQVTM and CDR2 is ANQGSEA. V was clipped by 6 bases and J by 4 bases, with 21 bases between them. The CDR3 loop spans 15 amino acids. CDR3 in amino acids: CSVAKDTGNIYGYTF. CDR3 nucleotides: TGCAGCGTAGCGAAAGACACCGGGAACATCTATGGCTACACCTTC.

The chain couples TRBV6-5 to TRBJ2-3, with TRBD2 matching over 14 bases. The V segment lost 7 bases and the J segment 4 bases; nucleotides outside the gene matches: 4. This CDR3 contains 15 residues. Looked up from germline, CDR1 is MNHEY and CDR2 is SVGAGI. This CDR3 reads CASTTTSGGADTQYF. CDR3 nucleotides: TGTGCCAGCACCACGACTAGCGGGGGGGCAGATACGCAGTATTTT.

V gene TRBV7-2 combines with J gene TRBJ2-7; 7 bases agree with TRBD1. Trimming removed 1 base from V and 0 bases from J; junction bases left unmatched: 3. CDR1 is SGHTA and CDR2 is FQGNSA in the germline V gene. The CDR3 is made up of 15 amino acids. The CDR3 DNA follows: TGTGCCAGCAGCTTAGACAGGGGCCTCTCCTACGAGCAGTACTTC. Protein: CASSLDRGLSYEQYF.

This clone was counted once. The CDR3 nucleotides read TGTGCCAGCAGTGCTACCGGACAGGTAAATAGTGAGCAGTTCTTC. The encoded protein is CASSATGQVNSEQFF. This chain joins TRBV2 and TRBJ2-1, with 7 bases that match TRBD1. Unmatched junction bases numbered 12, after V lost 4 bases and J lost 9 bases. The CDR3 covers 15 residues. Germline V gene sequence: CDR1 SNHLY, CDR2 FYNNEI.

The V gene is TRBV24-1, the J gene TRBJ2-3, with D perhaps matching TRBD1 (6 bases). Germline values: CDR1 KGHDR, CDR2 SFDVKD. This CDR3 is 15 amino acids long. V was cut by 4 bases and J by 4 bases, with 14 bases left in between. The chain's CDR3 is CATSESTGFPDTQYF. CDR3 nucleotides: TGTGCCACCAGTGAATCCACAGGGTTTCCAGATACGCAGTATTTT.

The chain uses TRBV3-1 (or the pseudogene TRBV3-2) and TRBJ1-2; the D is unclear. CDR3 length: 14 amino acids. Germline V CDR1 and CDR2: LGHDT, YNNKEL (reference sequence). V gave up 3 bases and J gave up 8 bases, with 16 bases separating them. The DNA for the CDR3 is TGTGCCAGCAGCCATCCGGCCGCGACGAGGGGCTACACCTTC. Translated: CASSHPAATRGYTF.

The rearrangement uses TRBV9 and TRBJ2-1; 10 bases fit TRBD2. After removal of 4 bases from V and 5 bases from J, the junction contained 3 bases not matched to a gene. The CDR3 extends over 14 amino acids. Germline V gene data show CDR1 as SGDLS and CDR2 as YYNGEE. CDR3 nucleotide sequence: TGTGCCAGCAGCCTACTAGCGGGGCACAATGAGCAGTTCTTC. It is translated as CASSLLAGHNEQFF. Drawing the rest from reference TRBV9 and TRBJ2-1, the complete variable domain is DSGVTQTPKHLITATGQRVTLRCSPRSGDLSVYWYQQSLDQGLQFLIQYYNGEERAKGNILERFSAQQFPDLHSELNLSSLELGDSALYFCASSLLAGHNEQFFGPGTRLTVL.

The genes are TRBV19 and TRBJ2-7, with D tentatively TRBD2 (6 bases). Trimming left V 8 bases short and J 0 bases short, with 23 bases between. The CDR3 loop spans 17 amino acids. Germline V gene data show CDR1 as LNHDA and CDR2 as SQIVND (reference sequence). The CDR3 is CASGGRLREDASYEQYF. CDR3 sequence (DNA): TGTGCCAGTGGCGGCCGTCTTAGGGAGGACGCCTCCTACGAGCAGTACTTC.